This T cell receptor beta chain was identified in a study of T cells in Graves' hyperthyroidism and ophthalmopathy. Study-level findings and limits: Most thyroid clonotypes that were expanded above 0.001 also turned up in blood.

The CDR3 sequence is 15 residues long. Germline V gene lookup returns CDR1 SGHTA and CDR2 FQGNSA. J was trimmed by 2 bases and V by 0 bases; bases with no gene match: 1. This clonotype was observed at least ten times. Its specificity is not known. Regions amplified from RNA transcripts were the TCR beta CDR3 regions. The study used the HTBI primer set for a first-round RT-PCR of the TCR CDR3. TCRdb re-analysed the multiplex PCR reads in MiXCR, keeping a single row per CDR3 protein. The sample records fewer than 400,000 distinct CDR3 sequences, about a sixth being singletons. The V call is TRBV7-2, the J call TRBJ2-7, with TRBD2 identical over 10 bases. Sequenced: blood. The clonotype comes from a woman aged 18-29 years with Graves' hyperthyroidism that later progressed to Graves' ophthalmopathy. The CDR3 DNA sequence: TGTGCCAGCAGCTTAGCTGGGACTAGCGCCTACGAGCAGTACTTC. It encodes CASSLAGTSAYEQYF.